What follows describes a single T cell receptor (beta chain). The antigen is unknown. Extracted RNA was reverse transcribed into cDNA, the sequencing template. The repertoire was sequenced with immunoSEQ multiplex PCR; TCRdb's copy has only in-frame clones and lacks some. The table records roughly 140,000 clones, roughly 82% of them present only once. CDR3 size: 12 residues. J gave up 6 bases and V 10 bases, and 7 bases lay outside the gene matches. Germline V gene data show CDR1 as LNHDA and CDR2 as SQIVND (reference sequence). This sample stems from a study of CD8+ T cells in alopecia areata. Overall study: Treatment of the treated patients consisted of oral tofacitinib, 5 to 10 mg twice daily. Study observations and caveats: More clonal than normal scalp was lesional scalp, particularly alopecia totalis/universalis. Links between baseline CD8+ expansion and response need larger treated cohorts.

The treatment was: oral pan-JAK inhibitor, 5-10 mg twice daily. The V gene is TRBV19, the J gene TRBJ2-7, with 9 bases fitting TRBD1. Sequences were derived from CD8+ T cells sorted from blood, sampled at week 4, from a patient treated with tofacitinib. This clonotype originated in a human donor with alopecia areata. The CDR3 DNA follows: TGTGCCACATCGGGACAGGGTGTCGAGCAGTACTTC. Protein product: CATSGQGVEQYF.